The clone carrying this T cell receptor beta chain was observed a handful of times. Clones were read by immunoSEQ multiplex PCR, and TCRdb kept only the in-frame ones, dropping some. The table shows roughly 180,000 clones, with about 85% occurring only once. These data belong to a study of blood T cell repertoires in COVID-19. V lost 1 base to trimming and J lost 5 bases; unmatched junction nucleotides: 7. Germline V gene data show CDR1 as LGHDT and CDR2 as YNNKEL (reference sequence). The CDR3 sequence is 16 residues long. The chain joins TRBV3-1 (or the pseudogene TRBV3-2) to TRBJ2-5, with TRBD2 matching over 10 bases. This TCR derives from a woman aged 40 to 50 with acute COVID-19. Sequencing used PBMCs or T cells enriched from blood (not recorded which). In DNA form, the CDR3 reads TGTGCCAGCAGCCAAGGGGCTAGCGGGAGATTCGAGACCCAGTACTTC. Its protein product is CASSQGASGRFETQYF.